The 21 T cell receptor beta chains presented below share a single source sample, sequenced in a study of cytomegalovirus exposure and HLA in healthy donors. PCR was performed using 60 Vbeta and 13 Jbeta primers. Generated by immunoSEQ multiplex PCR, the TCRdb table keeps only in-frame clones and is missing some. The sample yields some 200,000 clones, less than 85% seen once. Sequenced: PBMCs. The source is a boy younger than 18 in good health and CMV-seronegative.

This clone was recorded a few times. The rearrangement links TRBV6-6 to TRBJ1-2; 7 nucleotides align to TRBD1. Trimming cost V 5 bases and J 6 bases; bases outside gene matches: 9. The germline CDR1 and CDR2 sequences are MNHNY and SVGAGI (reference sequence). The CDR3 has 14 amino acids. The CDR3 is CASSPDRVPHGYTF. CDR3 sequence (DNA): TGTGCCAGCAGTCCCGACAGGGTCCCCCATGGCTACACCTTC.

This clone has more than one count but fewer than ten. The CDR3 loop reads CASSQPLAGGPYEQYF. The CDR3 DNA reads as TGCGCCAGCAGCCAACCCCTAGCGGGGGGACCTTACGAGCAGTACTTC. The chain joins TRBV4-1 to TRBJ2-7; 11 bases are shared with TRBD2. Germline CDR1 reads MGHRA; CDR2 reads YSYEKL. V shed 2 bases, J shed 4 bases, and the junction held 7 bases outside the gene matches. CDR3 size: 16 residues.

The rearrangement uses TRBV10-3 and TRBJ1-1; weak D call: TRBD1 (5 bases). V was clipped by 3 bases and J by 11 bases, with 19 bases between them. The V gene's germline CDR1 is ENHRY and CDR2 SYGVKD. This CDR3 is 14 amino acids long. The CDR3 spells CAISDNDRGLGAFF. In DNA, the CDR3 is TGTGCCATCAGTGACAACGATAGGGGACTAGGGGCTTTCTTT.

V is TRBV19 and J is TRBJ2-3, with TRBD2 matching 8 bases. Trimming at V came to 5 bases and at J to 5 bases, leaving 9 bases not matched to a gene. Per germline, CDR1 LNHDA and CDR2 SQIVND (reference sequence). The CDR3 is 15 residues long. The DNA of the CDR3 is TGTGCCAGTAGTGGGGTAGCGGGAAGAGTAGATACGCAGTATTTT. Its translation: CASSGVAGRVDTQYF.

The CDR3 here is CASSYSSPNQPQHF. Here the CDR3 DNA reads TGTGCCAGCAGTTACTCGAGCCCCAATCAGCCCCAGCATTTT. The chain recombines TRBV6-6 with TRBJ1-5; no clear D. V lost 0 bases, J lost 3 bases, and 6 bases lay in between. The germline CDR1 and CDR2 sequences are MNHNY and SVGAGI (reference sequence). This CDR3 has 14 amino acids.

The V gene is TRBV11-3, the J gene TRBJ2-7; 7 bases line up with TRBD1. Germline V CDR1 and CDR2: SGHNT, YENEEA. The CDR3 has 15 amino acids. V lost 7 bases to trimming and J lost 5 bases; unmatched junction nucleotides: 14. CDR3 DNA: TGTGCCAGCACCCTTCCCCCGCAGGGGGTCCACGAGCAGTACTTC. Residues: CASTLPPQGVHEQYF.

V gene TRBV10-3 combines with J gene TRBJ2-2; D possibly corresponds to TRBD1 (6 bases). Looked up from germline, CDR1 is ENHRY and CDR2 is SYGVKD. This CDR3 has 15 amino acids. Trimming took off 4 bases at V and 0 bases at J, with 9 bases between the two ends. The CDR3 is CAISGQETNTGELFF. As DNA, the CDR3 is TGTGCCATCAGTGGACAGGAGACGAACACCGGGGAGCTGTTTTTT.

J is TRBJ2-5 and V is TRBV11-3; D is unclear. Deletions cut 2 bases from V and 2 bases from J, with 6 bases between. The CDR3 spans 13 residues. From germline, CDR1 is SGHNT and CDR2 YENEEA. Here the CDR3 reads CASSLLEQETQYF. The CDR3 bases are TGTGCCAGCAGCTTATTGGAGCAAGAGACCCAGTACTTC.

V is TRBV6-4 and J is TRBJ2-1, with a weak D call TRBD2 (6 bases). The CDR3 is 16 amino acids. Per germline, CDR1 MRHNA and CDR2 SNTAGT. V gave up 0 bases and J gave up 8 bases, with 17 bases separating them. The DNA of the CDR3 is TGTGCCAGCAGTGACTCCCCTGGGGGAGGCCAGGATGAGCAGTTCTTC. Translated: CASSDSPGGGQDEQFF.

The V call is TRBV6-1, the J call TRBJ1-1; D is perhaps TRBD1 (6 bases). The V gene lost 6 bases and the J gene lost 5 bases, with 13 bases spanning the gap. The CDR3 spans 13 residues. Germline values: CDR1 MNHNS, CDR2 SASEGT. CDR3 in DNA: TGTGCCAGCAGGGTACAGGGTTGGACTGAAGCTTTCTTT. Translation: CASRVQGWTEAFF.

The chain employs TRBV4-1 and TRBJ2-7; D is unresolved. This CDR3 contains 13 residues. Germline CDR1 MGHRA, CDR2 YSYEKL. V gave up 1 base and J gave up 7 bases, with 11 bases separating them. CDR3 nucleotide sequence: TGCGCCAGCAGCCAAGGAGGATCGGCGGAGCAGTACTTC. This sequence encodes CASSQGGSAEQYF.

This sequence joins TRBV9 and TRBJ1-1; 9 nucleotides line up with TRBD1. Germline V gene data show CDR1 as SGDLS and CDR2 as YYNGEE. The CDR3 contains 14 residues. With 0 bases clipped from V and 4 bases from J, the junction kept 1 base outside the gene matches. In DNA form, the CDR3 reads TGTGCCAGCAGCGTAGGACAGGGGGGCACTGAAGCTTTCTTT. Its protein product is CASSVGQGGTEAFF. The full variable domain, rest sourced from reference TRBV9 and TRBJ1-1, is DSGVTQTPKHLITATGQRVTLRCSPRSGDLSVYWYQQSLDQGLQFLIQYYNGEERAKGNILERFSAQQFPDLHSELNLSSLELGDSALYFCASSVGQGGTEAFFGQGTRLTVV.

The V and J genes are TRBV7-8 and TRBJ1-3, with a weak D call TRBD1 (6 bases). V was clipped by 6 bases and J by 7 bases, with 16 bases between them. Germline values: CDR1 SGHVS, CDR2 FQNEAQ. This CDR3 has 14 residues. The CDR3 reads CASSLGGAENTIYF. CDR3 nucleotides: TGTGCCAGCAGTTTGGGGGGGGCTGAGAACACCATATATTTT. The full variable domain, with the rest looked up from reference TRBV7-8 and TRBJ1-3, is GAGVSQSPRYKVAKRGQDVALRCDPISGHVSLFWYQQALGQGPEFLTYFQNEAQLDKSGLPSDRFFAERPEGSVSTLKIQRTQQEDSAVYLCASSLGGAENTIYFGEGSWLTVV.

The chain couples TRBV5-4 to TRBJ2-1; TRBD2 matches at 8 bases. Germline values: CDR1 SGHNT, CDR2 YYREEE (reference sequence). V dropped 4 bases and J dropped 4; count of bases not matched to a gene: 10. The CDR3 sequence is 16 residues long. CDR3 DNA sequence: TGTGCCAGCAGCCTAGCTGGCGGGGGGCCTTACAATGAGCAGTTCTTC. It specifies CASSLAGGGPYNEQFF.

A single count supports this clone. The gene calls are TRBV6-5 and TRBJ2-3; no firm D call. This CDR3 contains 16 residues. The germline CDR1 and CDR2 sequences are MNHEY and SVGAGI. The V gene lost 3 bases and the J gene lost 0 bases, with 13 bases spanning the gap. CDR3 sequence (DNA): TGTGCCAGCAGTTATTTGAGCCATCGGAGCACAGATACGCAGTATTTT. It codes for CASSYLSHRSTDTQYF.

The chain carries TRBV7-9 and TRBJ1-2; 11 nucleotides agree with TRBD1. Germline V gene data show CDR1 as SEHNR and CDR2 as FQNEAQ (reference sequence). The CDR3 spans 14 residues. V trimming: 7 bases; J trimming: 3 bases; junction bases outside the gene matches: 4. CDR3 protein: CASIPGQGDYGYTF. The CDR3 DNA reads TGTGCCAGCATCCCGGGACAGGGGGACTATGGCTACACCTTC.

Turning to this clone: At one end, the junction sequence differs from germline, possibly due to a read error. CDR3 amino acids: CASSPRQDSPLHF. The CDR3 DNA reads TGTGCCAGCTCCCCACGACAGGATTCACCCCTCCACTTT. This chain connects TRBV18 to TRBJ1-6; D may be TRBD1 (6 bases). CDR1 is KGHSH, CDR2 LQKENI, per germline. The CDR3 has 13 residues.

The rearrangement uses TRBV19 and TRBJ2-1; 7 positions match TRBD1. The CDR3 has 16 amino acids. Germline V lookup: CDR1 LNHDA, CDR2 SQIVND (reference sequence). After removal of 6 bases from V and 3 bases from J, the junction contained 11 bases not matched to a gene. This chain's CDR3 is CASSRLRTGYYNEQFF. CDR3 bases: TGTGCCAGTAGCCGTCTTAGGACAGGCTACTACAATGAGCAGTTCTTC.

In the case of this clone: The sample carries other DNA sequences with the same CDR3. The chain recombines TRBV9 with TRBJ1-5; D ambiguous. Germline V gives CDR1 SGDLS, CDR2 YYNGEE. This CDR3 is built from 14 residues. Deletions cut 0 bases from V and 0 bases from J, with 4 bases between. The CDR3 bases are TGTGCCAGCAGCGTAGGGAGTAGCAATCAGCCCCAGCATTTT. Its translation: CASSVGSSNQPQHF.

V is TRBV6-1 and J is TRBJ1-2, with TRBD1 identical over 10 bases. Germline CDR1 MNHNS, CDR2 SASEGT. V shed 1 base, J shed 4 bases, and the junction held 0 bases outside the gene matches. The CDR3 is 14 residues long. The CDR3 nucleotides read TGTGCCAGCAGTGAAGGGGACAGGGGCTATGGCTACACCTTC. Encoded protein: CASSEGDRGYGYTF.

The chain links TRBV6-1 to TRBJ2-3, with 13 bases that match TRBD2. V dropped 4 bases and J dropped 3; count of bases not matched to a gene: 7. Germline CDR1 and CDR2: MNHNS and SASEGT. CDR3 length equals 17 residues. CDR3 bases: TGTGCCAGCAGTGTTCTACTAGCGGGAGGGCCAACAGATACGCAGTATTTT. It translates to CASSVLLAGGPTDTQYF.